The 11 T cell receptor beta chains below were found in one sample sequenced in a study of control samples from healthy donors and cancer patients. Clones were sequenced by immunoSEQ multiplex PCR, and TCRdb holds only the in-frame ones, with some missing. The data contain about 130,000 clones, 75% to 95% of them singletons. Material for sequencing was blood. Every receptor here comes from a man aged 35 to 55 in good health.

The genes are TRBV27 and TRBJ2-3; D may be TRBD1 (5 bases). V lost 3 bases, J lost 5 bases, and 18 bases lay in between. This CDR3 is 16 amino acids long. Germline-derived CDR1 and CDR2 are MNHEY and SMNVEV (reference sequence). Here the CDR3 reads CASSFSWNTRVDTQYF. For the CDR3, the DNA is TGTGCCAGCAGTTTTTCCTGGAATACCAGGGTAGATACGCAGTATTTT.

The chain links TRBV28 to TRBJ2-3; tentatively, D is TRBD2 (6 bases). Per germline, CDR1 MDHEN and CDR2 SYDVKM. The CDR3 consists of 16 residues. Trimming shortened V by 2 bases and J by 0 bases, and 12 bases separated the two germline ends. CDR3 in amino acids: CASSLMRGASTDTQYF. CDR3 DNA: TGTGCCAGCAGTTTAATGCGGGGAGCTAGCACAGATACGCAGTATTTT. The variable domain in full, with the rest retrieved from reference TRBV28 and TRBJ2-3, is DVKVTQSSRYLVKRTGEKVFLECVQDMDHENMFWYRQDPGLGLRLIYFSYDVKMKEKGDIPEGYSVSREKKERFSLILESASTNQTSMYLCASSLMRGASTDTQYFGPGTRLTVL.

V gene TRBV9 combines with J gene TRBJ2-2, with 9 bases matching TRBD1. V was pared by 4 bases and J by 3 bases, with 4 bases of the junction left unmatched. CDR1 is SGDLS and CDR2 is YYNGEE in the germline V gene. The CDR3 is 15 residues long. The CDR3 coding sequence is TGTGCCAGCAGCATTGGGACAGGGCACACCGGGGAGCTGTTTTTT. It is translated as CASSIGTGHTGELFF.

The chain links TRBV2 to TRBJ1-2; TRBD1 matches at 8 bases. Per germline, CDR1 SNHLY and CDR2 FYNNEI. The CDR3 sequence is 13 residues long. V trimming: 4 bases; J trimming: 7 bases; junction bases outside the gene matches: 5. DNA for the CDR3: TGTGCCAGCAGTGGGGCAGGGGGCCTTGGCTACACCTTC. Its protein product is CASSGAGGLGYTF.

The CDR3 loop is CASSSPPNLGGYTF. CDR3 DNA sequence: TGTGCCAGCAGTTCACCCCCCAATCTCGGTGGCTACACCTTC. The V and J genes are TRBV27 and TRBJ1-2; no clear D gene. The V gene's germline CDR1 is MNHEY and CDR2 SMNVEV (reference sequence). This CDR3 comprises 14 residues. V was trimmed by 4 bases and J by 7 bases, leaving 16 bases between them.

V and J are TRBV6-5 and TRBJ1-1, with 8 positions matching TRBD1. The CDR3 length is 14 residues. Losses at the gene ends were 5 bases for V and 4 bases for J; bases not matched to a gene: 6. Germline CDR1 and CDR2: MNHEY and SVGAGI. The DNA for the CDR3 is TGTGCCAGCAGTCTGGACAGGGCGGCCACTGAAGCTTTCTTT. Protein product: CASSLDRAATEAFF.

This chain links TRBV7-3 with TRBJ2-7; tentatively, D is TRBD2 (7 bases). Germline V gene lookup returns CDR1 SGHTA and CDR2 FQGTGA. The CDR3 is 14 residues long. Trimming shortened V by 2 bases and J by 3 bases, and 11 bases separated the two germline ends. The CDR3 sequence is CASSLRGGYYEQYF. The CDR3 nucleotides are TGTGCCAGCAGCTTACGCGGGGGCTACTACGAGCAGTACTTC.

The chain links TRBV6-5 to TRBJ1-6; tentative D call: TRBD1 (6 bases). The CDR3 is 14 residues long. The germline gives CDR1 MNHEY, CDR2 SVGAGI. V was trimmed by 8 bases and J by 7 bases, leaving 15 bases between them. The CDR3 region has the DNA TGTGCCAGCGGCACAGGGCTGGGGAATTCACCCCTCCACTTT. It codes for CASGTGLGNSPLHF.

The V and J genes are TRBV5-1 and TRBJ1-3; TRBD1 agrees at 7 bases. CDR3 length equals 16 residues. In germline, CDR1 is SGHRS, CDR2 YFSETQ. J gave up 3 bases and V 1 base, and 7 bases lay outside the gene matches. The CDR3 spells CASSLTGAKHGNTIYF. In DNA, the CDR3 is TGCGCCAGCAGCTTGACAGGGGCGAAACATGGAAACACCATATATTTT. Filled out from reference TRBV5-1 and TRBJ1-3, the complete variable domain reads KAGVTQTPRYLIKTRGQQVTLSCSPISGHRSVSWYQQTPGQGLQFLFEYFSETQRNKGNFPGRFSGRQFSNSRSEMNVSTLELGDSALYLCASSLTGAKHGNTIYFGEGSWLTVV.

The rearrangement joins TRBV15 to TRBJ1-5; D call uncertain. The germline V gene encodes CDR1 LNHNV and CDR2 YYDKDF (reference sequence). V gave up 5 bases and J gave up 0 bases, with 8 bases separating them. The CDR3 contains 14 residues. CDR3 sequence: CATSVKYSNQPQHF. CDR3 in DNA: TGTGCCACCAGCGTAAAATATAGCAATCAGCCCCAGCATTTT. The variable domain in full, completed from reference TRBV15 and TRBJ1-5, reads DAMVIQNPRYQVTQFGKPVTLSCSQTLNHNVMYWYQQKSSQAPKLLFHYYDKDFNNEADTPDNFQSRRPNTSFCFLDIRSPGLGDTAMYLCATSVKYSNQPQHFGDGTRLSIL.

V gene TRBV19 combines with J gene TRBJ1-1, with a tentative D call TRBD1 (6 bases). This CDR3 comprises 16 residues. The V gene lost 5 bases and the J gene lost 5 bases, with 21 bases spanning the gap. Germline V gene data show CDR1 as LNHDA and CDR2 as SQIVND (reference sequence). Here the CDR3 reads CASSPERGSTKTEAFF. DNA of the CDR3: TGTGCCAGTAGTCCCGAAAGGGGGTCTACAAAGACTGAAGCTTTCTTT.